This TCR beta chain was sequenced in a study of T cell responses to AZD1222 COVID-19 vaccine. Profiling relied on immunoSEQ multiplex PCR, and the TCRdb table lists in-frame clones only, not all of them. The repertoire holds 100,000 to 150,000 clones, with 88% as singletons. This clone was seen a single time. CDR3 length: 15 residues. CDR1 and CDR2 from the germline V gene are SGHRS and YFSETQ. V lost 6 bases and J lost 4, with 18 bases in between. The receptor comes from an adult in good health. V gene TRBV5-1 combines with J gene TRBJ2-3; D is possibly TRBD2 (6 bases). The specimen was peripheral blood, collected on day 0 of AZD1222 vaccination. The CDR3 coding sequence is TGCGCCAGCACCACCGGGGGTACAGTAGCAGATACGCAGTATTTT. It is translated as CASTTGGTVADTQYF. Looking up the rest from reference TRBV5-1 and TRBJ2-3 gives the full variable domain: KAGVTQTPRYLIKTRGQQVTLSCSPISGHRSVSWYQQTPGQGLQFLFEYFSETQRNKGNFPGRFSGRQFSNSRSEMNVSTLELGDSALYLCASTTGGTVADTQYFGPGTRLTVL.